This T cell receptor beta chain was sequenced in a study of PD-L1 blockade in urothelial cancer. Germline V lookup: CDR1 SEHNR, CDR2 FQNEAQ (reference sequence). CDR3 length: 17 amino acids. The germline V and J ends were trimmed by 4 bases and 4 bases, with 19 bases remaining between them. Documented time point: pretreatment peripheral blood. Per-patient samples, pretreatment and on-treatment, numbered 1 to 8. Synthetic analogs of TCR templates were spiked into every PCR. TCRdb's table, derived via immunoSEQ multiplex PCR, lists solely in-frame clones and lacks some. This sample has tens of thousands of clones, with 84% found just once.

The chain has TRBV7-9 and TRBJ2-2; D might be TRBD2 (8 bases). This clonotype originated in a man aged 55 to 70 with urothelial cancer. Sequences were derived from PBMCs, sampled around atezolizumab (anti-PD-L1) treatment. The CDR3 nucleotides are TGTGCCAGCAGCTCGGGGGGGAGGGACAGCTTCACCGGGGAGCTGTTTTTT. It specifies CASSSGGRDSFTGELFF. The full variable domain, with the rest looked up from reference TRBV7-9 and TRBJ2-2, is DTGVSQNPRHKITKRGQNVTFRCDPISEHNRLYWYRQTLGQGPEFLTYFQNEAQLEKSRLLSDRFSAERPKGSFSTLEIQRTEQGDSAMYLCASSSGGRDSFTGELFFGEGSRLTVL.